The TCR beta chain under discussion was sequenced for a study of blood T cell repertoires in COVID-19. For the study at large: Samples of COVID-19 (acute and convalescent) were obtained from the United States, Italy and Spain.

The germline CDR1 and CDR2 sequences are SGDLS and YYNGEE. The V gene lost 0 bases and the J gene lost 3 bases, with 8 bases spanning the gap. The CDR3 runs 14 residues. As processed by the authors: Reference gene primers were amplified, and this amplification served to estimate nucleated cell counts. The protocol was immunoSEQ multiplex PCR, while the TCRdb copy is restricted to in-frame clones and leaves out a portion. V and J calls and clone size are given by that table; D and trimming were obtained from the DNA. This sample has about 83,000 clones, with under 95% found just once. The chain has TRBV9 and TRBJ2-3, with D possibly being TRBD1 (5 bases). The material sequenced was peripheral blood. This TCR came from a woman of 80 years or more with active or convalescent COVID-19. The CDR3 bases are TGTGCCAGCAGCGTAGAAGGACAAACAGATACGCAGTATTTT. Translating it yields CASSVEGQTDTQYF.